The clone carrying this TCR beta chain appeared once. Antigen unknown. The source of the sample is a study of cytomegalovirus exposure and HLA in healthy donors. Study-wide results and limits: Analysis performed later showed TCR beta chains linked to HLA being more clonally expanded than equally common others. Indistinguishable V segments such as TRBV6-2 and TRBV6-3 were excluded.

Primers for the PCR totalled 60 Vbeta and 13 Jbeta. Assay: immunoSEQ multiplex PCR; the TCRdb copy retains only in-frame clones and omits some. This table has 150,000 to 200,000 clones, around 83% appearing once. The germline gives CDR1 SGHAT, CDR2 FQNNGV. The V end was cut by 5 bases, the J end by 13 bases, with 17 bases between. This CDR3 contains 13 residues. The chain has TRBV11-2 and TRBJ1-4, with D tentatively TRBD1 (5 bases). The TCR comes from a woman in her 40s in good health and CMV-seronegative. The specimen sequenced was PBMCs. CDR3 DNA sequence: TGTGCCAGCAGCACCCCCCGTAGTAGGGGACTGTTTTTT. It is translated as CASSTPRSRGLFF. Using reference TRBV11-2 and TRBJ1-4 for the parts outside the CDR3, the full variable domain is EAGVAQSPRYKIIEKRQSVAFWCNPISGHATLYWYQQILGQGPKLLIQFQNNGVVDDSQLPKDRFSAERLKGVDSTLKIQPAKLEDSAVYLCASSTPRSRGLFFGSGTQLSVL.